One sample yielded the 21 T cell receptor beta chains listed below, sequenced in a study of radiotherapy plus CTLA-4 blockade in lung cancer. The repertoire was sequenced with immunoSEQ multiplex PCR; TCRdb's copy has only in-frame clones and lacks some. The table includes approximately 34,000 clones, roughly three quarters detected once. This specimen was peripheral blood, taken from a patient treated with radiotherapy plus ipilimumab. Receptors originate from a human donor with non-small cell lung cancer who had stable disease on radiotherapy plus ipilimumab.

The chain couples TRBV7-2 to TRBJ2-1; 7 positions agree with TRBD1. V lost 6 bases and J lost 5; bases outside the gene matches: 10. CDR3 length equals 15 residues. Per the germline V gene, CDR1 is SGHTA and CDR2 is FQGNSA. In nucleotides, the CDR3 is TGTGCCAGCAGATTATCGGGACAGCTACACAATGAGCAGTTCTTC. Translated, it gives CASRLSGQLHNEQFF.

The chain recombines TRBV7-2 with TRBJ2-5; TRBD2 is a possible D gene (6 bases). V lost 3 bases to trimming and J lost 5 bases, with 7 bases between them. Germline V gene data show CDR1 as SGHTA and CDR2 as FQGNSA. This CDR3 has 12 residues. In DNA form, the CDR3 reads TGTGCCAGCAGCTTCCGGGGGGAGACCCAGTACTTC. Residues: CASSFRGETQYF.

V is TRBV21-1 and J is TRBJ2-7; the table names TRBD2, a call not compared with the DNA. TRBV21-1 is deemed a pseudogene. This CDR3 comprises 19 residues. CDR3 residues: CASSSHLGPASGSSNEQYF. The DNA of the CDR3 is TGTGCCAGCAGTTCACATCTGGGGCCCGCCAGCGGGAGTTCAAACGAGCAGTACTTC.

V gene TRBV7-2 combines with J gene TRBJ2-7; TRBD2 matches at 14 bases. CDR1 is SGHTA and CDR2 is FQGNSA in the germline V gene. The CDR3 has 15 amino acids. The V gene end was trimmed by 1 base and the J gene end by 9 bases; junction bases not matched to a gene: 5. The CDR3 nucleotides read TGTGCCAGCAGCTTAGACCCCGGGACTAGCGGGAGGCAGTACTTC. Its translation: CASSLDPGTSGRQYF.

The J gene is TRBJ2-3, the V gene TRBV6-1, with 11 nucleotides matching TRBD2. The junction had 0 bases not matched to a gene; V was cut back by 4 bases and J by 3 bases. The germline gives CDR1 MNHNS, CDR2 SASEGT. The CDR3 consists of 14 residues. CDR3 sequence (DNA): TGTGCCAGCAGTGGGACTAGCGGGACAGATACGCAGTATTTT. This sequence encodes CASSGTSGTDTQYF.

The rearrangement joins TRBV11-2 to TRBJ2-7; TRBD1 matches at 8 bases. V was clipped by 1 base and J by 5 bases; unmatched bases: 4. Per germline, CDR1 SGHAT and CDR2 FQNNGV. CDR3 length equals 14 residues. This CDR3 is CASSLARQGNEQYF. Here the CDR3 DNA reads TGTGCCAGCAGCTTAGCGAGACAGGGGAACGAGCAGTACTTC.

The V call is TRBV5-6, the J call TRBJ2-1; D possibly corresponds to TRBD1 (5 bases). The CDR3 covers 12 residues. Trimming took 2 bases from V and 8 from J, leaving 8 bases between them. CDR1 is SGHDT and CDR2 is YYEEEE in the germline V gene. This CDR3 is CASSFGAHEQFF. The CDR3 bases are TGTGCCAGCAGCTTTGGGGCCCATGAGCAGTTCTTC.

The chain uses TRBV19 and TRBJ2-5; TRBD1 is a possible D gene (6 bases). The V and J ends lost 3 bases and 2 bases respectively, with 19 bases between them. Germline CDR1 and CDR2: LNHDA and SQIVND (reference sequence). The CDR3 length is 17 residues. The CDR3 DNA is TGTGCCAGTAGTATTGGGGGCAGGTTGGGCGAACAAGAGACCCAGTACTTC. Residues: CASSIGGRLGEQETQYF. Full variable domain (rest looked up from reference TRBV19 and TRBJ2-5): DGGITQSPKYLFRKEGQNVTLSCEQNLNHDAMYWYRQDPGQGLRLIYYSQIVNDFQKGDIAEGYSVSREKKESFPLTVTSAQKNPTAFYLCASSIGGRLGEQETQYFGPGTRLLVL.

The chain recombines TRBV9 with TRBJ2-7, with 8 positions matching TRBD2. J lost 3 bases, V lost 0 bases, and 5 bases had no gene match. CDR1 and CDR2 from the germline V gene are SGDLS and YYNGEE. This CDR3 is 15 amino acids long. CDR3 in amino acids: CASSVAGGDGYEQYF. CDR3 nucleotides: TGTGCCAGCAGCGTAGCCGGGGGGGACGGCTACGAGCAGTACTTC.

The chain carries TRBV28 and TRBJ2-5; 7 positions agree with TRBD2. Trimming cost V 3 bases and J 5 bases; bases outside gene matches: 9. The CDR3 is made up of 15 amino acids. The germline V gene has CDR1 MDHEN and CDR2 SYDVKM. The DNA of the CDR3 is TGTGCCAGCAGTTTTGGTGGGAGGGCCGTGGAGACCCAGTACTTC. Residues: CASSFGGRAVETQYF.

J is TRBJ2-7 and V is TRBV6-1; TRBD2 matches at 12 bases. V shed 8 bases and J 6 bases; nucleotides not matched to a gene: 11. The germline V gene has CDR1 MNHNS and CDR2 SASEGT. The CDR3 is 15 amino acids. CDR3 DNA sequence: TGTGCCAGCGGTCTAGCGGGAGGGTTTTCAAGCGAGCAGTACTTC. Amino acid sequence: CASGLAGGFSSEQYF.

This clone was counted between two and nine times. This chain joins TRBV4-1 and TRBJ2-7; no definite D call. The germline V gene has CDR1 MGHRA and CDR2 YSYEKL. Trimming cost V 4 bases and J 0 bases, with 10 bases left between them. The CDR3 is 14 residues long. The CDR3 region is CASSPTQTSYEQYF. The CDR3 DNA reads as TGCGCCAGCAGCCCCACACAAACCTCCTACGAGCAGTACTTC.

V usage is TRBV28 and J usage is TRBJ2-2; TRBD2 agrees at 7 bases. The CDR3 extends over 16 amino acids. The V gene end was trimmed by 7 bases and the J gene end by 6 bases; junction bases not matched to a gene: 14. Germline CDR1 is MDHEN and CDR2 is SYDVKM. The CDR3 region is CASTLSGWEGPGELFF. In DNA, the CDR3 is TGTGCCAGCACCCTTTCGGGGTGGGAGGGCCCCGGGGAGCTGTTTTTT.

The chain joins TRBV11-2 to TRBJ2-7, with a weak D call TRBD1 (5 bases). Trimming removed 0 bases from V and 4 bases from J, with 10 bases in between. This CDR3 is 14 amino acids long. In germline, CDR1 is SGHAT, CDR2 FQNNGV. The CDR3 protein is CASSLDRVWYEQYF. The CDR3 DNA reads TGTGCCAGCAGCTTAGACAGGGTATGGTACGAGCAGTACTTC.

In its sample, this clone was seen a few times. The V call is TRBV6-5, the J call TRBJ1-1; D perhaps matches TRBD1 (6 bases). CDR1 and CDR2 from the germline V gene are MNHEY and SVGAGI. CDR3 length: 15 residues. Trimming took off 5 bases at V and 1 base at J, with 14 bases between the two ends. The CDR3 DNA is TGTGCCAGCAGTGGCGGGGGGCAGCAGAACACTGAAGCTTTCTTT. It encodes CASSGGGQQNTEAFF.

The chain couples TRBV6-6 to TRBJ2-7; 7 bases map to TRBD1. The CDR3 has 14 residues. Germline trimming cut 5 bases from V and 2 bases from J; bases unmatched to any gene: 6. The germline gives CDR1 MNHNY, CDR2 SVGAGI (reference sequence). The CDR3 loop is CASSPGQRTYEQYF. The CDR3 DNA reads as TGTGCCAGCAGTCCGGGACAGCGGACCTACGAGCAGTACTTC.

The chain links TRBV6-5 to TRBJ2-1; 9 positions agree with TRBD2. CDR3 size: 12 residues. Germline trimming cut 6 bases from V and 12 bases from J; bases unmatched to any gene: 6. Germline V gives CDR1 MNHEY, CDR2 SVGAGI. The CDR3 bases are TGTGCCAGCAGCCCGGGACTAGCAGTGCAGTTCTTC. Translated: CASSPGLAVQFF.

In the case of this clone: Other DNA sequences in this specimen translate into the identical CDR3. The CDR3 DNA sequence: TGCAGCGTTGTAAGACTAGCGGGAGGGACAAATGAGCAGTTCTTC. Translated: CSVVRLAGGTNEQFF. This chain joins TRBV29-1 and TRBJ2-1; 14 positions agree with TRBD2. V trimming: 4 bases; J trimming: 7 bases; junction bases outside the gene matches: 6. Germline V lookup: CDR1 SQVTM, CDR2 ANQGSEA. The CDR3 runs to 15 residues.

This rearrangement joins TRBV4-3 to TRBJ2-7, with 8 bases matching TRBD2. Looked up from germline, CDR1 is LGHNA and CDR2 is YSLEER. The J segment lost 0 bases and the V segment lost 3 bases, leaving 4 bases of the junction unmatched. This CDR3 spans 15 amino acids. The CDR3 loop is CASSQLLADSYEQYF. The CDR3 region has the DNA TGCGCCAGCAGCCAGCTACTAGCGGACTCCTACGAGCAGTACTTC.

The chain combines TRBV19 with TRBJ2-5; D is tentatively TRBD1 or TRBD2 (5 bases each). Germline lookup yields CDR1 LNHDA and CDR2 SQIVND (reference sequence). The CDR3 loop spans 15 amino acids. V was cut by 1 base and J by 2 bases, with 11 bases left in between. The CDR3 DNA sequence: TGTGCCAGTAGTATAGCGACGGGACGTCAAGAGACCCAGTACTTC. This translates into CASSIATGRQETQYF. The variable domain in full, with the rest retrieved from reference TRBV19 and TRBJ2-5, is DGGITQSPKYLFRKEGQNVTLSCEQNLNHDAMYWYRQDPGQGLRLIYYSQIVNDFQKGDIAEGYSVSREKKESFPLTVTSAQKNPTAFYLCASSIATGRQETQYFGPGTRLLVL.

This chain links TRBV6-1 with TRBJ2-7; D call uncertain. V was shortened by 5 bases and J by 2 bases, with 4 bases between the two germline ends. Germline CDR1 and CDR2: MNHNS and SASEGT. The CDR3 is made up of 11 amino acids. The CDR3 DNA reads TGTGCCAGCAGTCTAACCTACGAGCAGTACTTC. Amino acids: CASSLTYEQYF.